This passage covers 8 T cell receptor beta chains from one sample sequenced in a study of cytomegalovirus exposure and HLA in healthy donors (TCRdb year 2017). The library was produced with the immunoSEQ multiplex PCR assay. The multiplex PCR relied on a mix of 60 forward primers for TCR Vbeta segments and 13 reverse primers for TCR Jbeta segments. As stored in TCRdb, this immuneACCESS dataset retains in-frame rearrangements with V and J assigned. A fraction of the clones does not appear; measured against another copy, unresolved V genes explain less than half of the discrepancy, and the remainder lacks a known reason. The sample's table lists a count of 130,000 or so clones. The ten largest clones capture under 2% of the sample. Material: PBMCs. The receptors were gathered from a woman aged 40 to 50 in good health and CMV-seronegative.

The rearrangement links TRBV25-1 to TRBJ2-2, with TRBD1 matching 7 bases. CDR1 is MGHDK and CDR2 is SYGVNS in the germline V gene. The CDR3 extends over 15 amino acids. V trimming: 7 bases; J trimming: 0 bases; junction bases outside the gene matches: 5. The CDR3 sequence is CASTRDSSNTGELFF. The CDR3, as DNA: TGTGCCAGCACCCGGGACAGCTCGAACACCGGGGAGCTGTTTTTT.

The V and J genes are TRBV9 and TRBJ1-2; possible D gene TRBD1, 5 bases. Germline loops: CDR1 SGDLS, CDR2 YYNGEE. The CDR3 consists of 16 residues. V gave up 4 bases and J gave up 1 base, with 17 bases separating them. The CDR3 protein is CASSPHQGPFNYGYTF. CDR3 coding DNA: TGTGCCAGCAGCCCCCACCAGGGTCCCTTTAACTATGGCTACACCTTC.

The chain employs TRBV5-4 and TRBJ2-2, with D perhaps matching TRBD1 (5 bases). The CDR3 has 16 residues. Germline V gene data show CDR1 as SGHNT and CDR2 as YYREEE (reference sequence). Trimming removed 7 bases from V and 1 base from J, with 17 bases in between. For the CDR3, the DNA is TGTGCCAGCCACCCCCAAGGGGCGCGGAACACCGGGGAGCTGTTTTTT. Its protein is CASHPQGARNTGELFF.

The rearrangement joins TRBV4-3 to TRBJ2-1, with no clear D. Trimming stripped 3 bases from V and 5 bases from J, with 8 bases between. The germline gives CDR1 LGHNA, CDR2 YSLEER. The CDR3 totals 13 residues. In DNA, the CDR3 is TGCGCCAGCAGCCAGTACCTAGACAATGAGCAGTTCTTC. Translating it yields CASSQYLDNEQFF.

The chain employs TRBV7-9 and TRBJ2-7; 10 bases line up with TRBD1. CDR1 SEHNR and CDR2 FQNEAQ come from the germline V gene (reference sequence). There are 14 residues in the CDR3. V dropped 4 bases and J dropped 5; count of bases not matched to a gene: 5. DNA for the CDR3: TGTGCCAGCAGCTCGGGACAGGGGAGGCACGAGCAGTACTTC. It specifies CASSSGQGRHEQYF.

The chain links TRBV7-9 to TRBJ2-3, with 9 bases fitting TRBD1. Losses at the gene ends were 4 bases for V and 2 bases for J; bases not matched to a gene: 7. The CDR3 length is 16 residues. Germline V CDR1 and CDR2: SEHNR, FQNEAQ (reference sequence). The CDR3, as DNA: TGTGCCAGCAGCTACGGGACAGGGCGATACACAGATACGCAGTATTTT. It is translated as CASSYGTGRYTDTQYF.

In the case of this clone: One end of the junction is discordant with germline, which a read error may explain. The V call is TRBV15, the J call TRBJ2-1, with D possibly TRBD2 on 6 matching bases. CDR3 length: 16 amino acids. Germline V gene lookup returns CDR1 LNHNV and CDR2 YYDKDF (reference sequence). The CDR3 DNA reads TGTGCCACCAGCGGAGAACTAGCAAGCTCCTACAATGAGCAGTTCTTC. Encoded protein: CATSGELASSYNEQFF.

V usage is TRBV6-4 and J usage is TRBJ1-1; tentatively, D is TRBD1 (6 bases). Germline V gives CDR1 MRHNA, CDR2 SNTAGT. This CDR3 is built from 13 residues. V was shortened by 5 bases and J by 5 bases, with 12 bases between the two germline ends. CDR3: CASSTEQGTEAFF. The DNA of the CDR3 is TGTGCCAGCAGTACCGAACAGGGTACTGAAGCTTTCTTT.